This record covers a single T cell receptor (beta chain). Its specificity is unknown. Researchers took RNA transcripts and amplified the TCR beta CDR3 regions from them. HTBI primers drove first-round RT-PCR of the TCR CDR3. A single record per CDR3 protein comes from TCRdb applying MiXCR to the multiplex PCR reads. The profile covers more than 450,000 distinct CDR3 sequences, with roughly 21% appearing a single time and 47% taken by the ten largest. The data were obtained in a study of T cells in Graves' hyperthyroidism and ophthalmopathy. Broader study findings: A median roughly six months before onset, the model predicted ophthalmopathy.

Patients with ophthalmopathy all had a Clinical Activity Score of at least 3, a NOSPECS grade of at least 4 and duration under 3 months. The study based diagnoses on clinical symptoms, serum thyroxine and TRAb, thyroid ultrasound and orbital computed tomography. V lost 5 bases, J lost 5 bases, and 7 bases stayed unmatched. Germline CDR1 reads SGHNT; CDR2 reads YYREEE (reference sequence). The CDR3 spans 14 residues. Sequencing was performed on blood. This chain joins TRBV5-4 and TRBJ2-7; 10 nucleotides match TRBD1. The source of this sequence is a man between 35 and 55 years old with Graves' ophthalmopathy. CDR3 amino acids: CASSPGTGVNEQYF. CDR3 bases: TGTGCCAGCAGTCCCGGGACAGGGGTGAACGAGCAGTACTTC. Together with reference TRBV5-4 and TRBJ2-7, the CDR3 gives the full variable domain: ETGVTQSPTHLIKTRGQQVTLRCSSQSGHNTVSWYQQALGQGPQFIFQYYREEENGRGNFPPRFSGLQFPNYSSELNVNALELDDSALYLCASSPGTGVNEQYFGPGTRLTVT.